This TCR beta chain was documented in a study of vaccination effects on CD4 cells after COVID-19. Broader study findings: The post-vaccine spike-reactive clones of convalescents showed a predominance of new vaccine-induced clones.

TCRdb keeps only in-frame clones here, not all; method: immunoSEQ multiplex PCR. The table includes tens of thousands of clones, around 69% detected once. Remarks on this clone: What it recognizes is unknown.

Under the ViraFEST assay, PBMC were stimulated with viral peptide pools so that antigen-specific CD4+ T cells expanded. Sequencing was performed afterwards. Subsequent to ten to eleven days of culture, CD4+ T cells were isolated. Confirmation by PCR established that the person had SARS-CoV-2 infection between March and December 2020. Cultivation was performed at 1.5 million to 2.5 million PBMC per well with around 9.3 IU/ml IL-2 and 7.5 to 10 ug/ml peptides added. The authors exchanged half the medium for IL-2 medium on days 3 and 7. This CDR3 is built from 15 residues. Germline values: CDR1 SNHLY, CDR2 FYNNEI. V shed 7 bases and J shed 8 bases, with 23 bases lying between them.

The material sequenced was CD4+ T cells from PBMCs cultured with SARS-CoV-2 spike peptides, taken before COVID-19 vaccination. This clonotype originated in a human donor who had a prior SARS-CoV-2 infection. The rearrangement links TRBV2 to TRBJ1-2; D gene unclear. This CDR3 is CASILRSRLQRGYTF. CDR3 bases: TGTGCCAGCATTCTGAGAAGTAGACTTCAGAGAGGCTACACCTTC.